Listed below are T cell receptor beta chains from one sample, sequenced in a study of shared clonotypes between healthy human individuals. Repertoires were generated with immunoSEQ multiplex PCR, while TCRdb's copy carries only in-frame clones and drops some. The sample lists about 1 million clones; around 76% were seen once. The sequencing input was memory CD4+ T cells sorted from blood. The source is a man younger than 35 in good health. Both conserved end residues are part of each CDR3. Fields, in order: D gene, J gene, clone size, V gene, CDR3 protein, CDR3 DNA. The D gene is left open where the match is weak. The size of a clone is reported for some rows only, either as once, few or many, or as a class for expanded clones.

TRBD1 TRBJ2-7 NA TRBV10-3 CAISQDRAYEQYF TGTGCCATCAGCCAGGACAGGGCCTACGAGCAGTACTTC
TRBD1 TRBJ1-1 few TRBV7-2 CASSLTGGLSVAEAFF TGTGCCAGCAGCTTAACAGGGGGCTTAAGTGTAGCTGAAGCTTTCTTT
TRBD2 TRBJ2-7 NA TRBV5-1 CASSRGGAIDEQYF TGCGCCAGCAGCCGCGGGGGGGCTATCGACGAGCAGTACTTC
TRBD2 TRBJ2-1 NA TRBV6-1 CASSGSGGAIWNEQFF TGTGCCAGCAGTGGTAGCGGGGGGGCTATTTGGAATGAGCAGTTCTTC
NA TRBJ1-4 NA TRBV5-1 CASSLGGSGSTNEKLFF TGCGCCAGCAGCTTGGGGGGCAGCGGTTCAACTAATGAAAAACTGTTTTTT
NA TRBJ1-2 NA TRBV2 CASRAGRTWGGYTF TGTGCCAGCAGGGCAGGACGGACGTGGGGTGGCTACACCTTC
TRBD1 TRBJ2-7 NA TRBV30 CAWSAWTGIRDEQYF TGTGCCTGGAGTGCATGGACAGGGATACGAGACGAGCAGTACTTC
NA TRBJ1-2 NA TRBV7-2 CASSPDSNYGYTF TGTGCCAGCAGCCCCGATTCTAACTATGGCTACACCTTC
TRBD2 TRBJ2-1 NA TRBV6-5 CASSLLAGGSYNEQFF TGTGCCAGCAGTTTATTAGCGGGAGGGTCCTACAATGAGCAGTTCTTC
NA TRBJ2-5 few TRBV6-6 CASTPFGPAQYF TGTGCCAGCACCCCGTTTGGGCCGGCCCAGTACTTC
TRBD1 TRBJ2-2 NA TRBV7-2 CASSLAVGTGAGELFF TGTGCCAGCAGCTTAGCGGTAGGGACAGGGGCCGGGGAGCTGTTTTTT
NA TRBJ1-4 many TRBV30 CAWNAIDRWDEKLFF TGTGCCTGGAATGCGATTGACCGCTGGGATGAAAAACTGTTTTTT
NA TRBJ2-1 NA TRBV11-1 CASSLGAGPMGEQFF TGTGCCAGCAGCTTAGGAGCGGGCCCCATGGGTGAGCAGTTCTTC
NA TRBJ1-1 NA TRBV7-6 CASSLVTFNTEAFF TGTGCCAGCAGCTTAGTTACCTTTAACACTGAAGCTTTCTTT
NA TRBJ2-5 NA TRBV5-1 CASSTRGQETQYF TGCGCCAGCAGTACCAGGGGACAAGAGACCCAGTACTTC
NA TRBJ2-7 NA TRBV6-5 CASSYSPGRSYEQYF TGTGCCAGCAGTTACTCGCCAGGACGTTCCTACGAGCAGTACTTC
NA TRBJ2-3 NA TRBV19 CASSMAARATDTQYF TGTGCCAGTAGTATGGCAGCGCGGGCGACAGATACGCAGTATTTT
TRBD2 TRBJ2-5 NA TRBV7-3 CASSSQGGGPETQYF TGTGCCAGCAGTTCACAAGGCGGGGGGCCGGAGACCCAGTACTTC
TRBD1 TRBJ2-2 NA TRBV7-3 CASSFAGTGLNTGELFF TGTGCCAGCAGCTTCGCCGGGACAGGGCTGAACACCGGGGAGCTGTTTTTT
NA TRBJ2-7 NA TRBV7-2 CASSPAAYLAYEQYF TGTGCCAGCAGCCCTGCAGCGTACCTTGCCTACGAGCAGTACTTC
NA TRBJ2-1 NA TRBV10-2 CASKLSSYNEQFF TGCGCCAGCAAACTGAGCTCCTACAATGAGCAGTTCTTC
NA TRBJ2-2 NA TRBV5-4 CASSRWGGMDTGELFF TGTGCCAGCAGCCGCTGGGGGGGCATGGACACCGGGGAGCTGTTTTTT
TRBD1 TRBJ1-4 NA TRBV28 CASTSQGADEKLFF TGTGCCAGCACCTCACAGGGGGCAGATGAAAAACTGTTTTTT
NA TRBJ1-6 NA TRBV11-2 CASSSQAYNSPLHF TGTGCCAGCAGCTCCCAGGCCTATAATTCACCCCTCCACTTT
NA TRBJ2-1 NA TRBV4-3 CASSQTSSYEQFF TGCGCCAGCAGCCAGACCTCAAGCTATGAGCAGTTCTTC
TRBD2 TRBJ2-7 once TRBV28 CASRSSGGTSYEQYF TGTGCCAGCAGAAGTAGCGGGGGCACTTCCTACGAGCAGTACTTC
TRBD2 TRBJ2-1 NA TRBV7-9 CASSRLIAGDYNEQFF TGTGCCAGCAGCCGACTAATAGCGGGGGATTACAATGAGCAGTTCTTC
NA TRBJ1-1 NA TRBV5-8 CASSSVGAWNTEAFF TGTGCCAGCAGCTCCGTAGGGGCCTGGAACACTGAAGCTTTCTTT
NA TRBJ2-6 NA TRBV6-6 CASRLGAGANVLTF TGTGCCAGCAGATTGGGGGCGGGGGCCAACGTCCTGACTTTC
NA TRBJ2-6 NA TRBV5-1 CASSPISGANVLTF TGCGCCAGCAGTCCGATCTCTGGGGCCAACGTCCTGACTTTC
NA TRBJ2-3 NA TRBV10-3 CAISTTDTQYF TGTGCCATCTCTACCACAGATACGCAGTATTTT
TRBD1 TRBJ2-3 NA TRBV10-3 CAVQGQITDTQYF TGTGCCGTCCAGGGACAGATCACAGATACGCAGTATTTT
NA TRBJ1-5 NA TRBV27 CASKPRGEGKGNQPQHF TGTGCCAGCAAACCCAGAGGGGAGGGTAAAGGCAATCAGCCCCAGCATTTT
TRBD1 TRBJ2-7 NA TRBV30 CAWSVNRGYEQYF TGTGCCTGGAGTGTAAACAGGGGCTACGAGCAGTACTTC
TRBD2 TRBJ2-3 NA TRBV28 CASSVSGGGTDTQYF TGTGCCAGCAGCGTTAGCGGGGGGGGCACAGATACGCAGTATTTT
NA TRBJ1-1 once TRBV9 CASSPLLGNTEAFF TGTGCCAGCAGCCCCCTTTTGGGGAACACTGAAGCTTTCTTT
NA TRBJ2-7 few TRBV7-3 CASSLTPGGSYEQYF TGTGCCAGCAGCTTAACCCCAGGGGGGTCCTACGAGCAGTACTTC
NA TRBJ2-2 many TRBV13 CASSLRPAGELFF TGTGCCAGCAGCTTAAGGCCGGCCGGGGAGCTGTTTTTT
NA TRBJ1-3 once TRBV7-9 CASTTYLGVSGNTIYF TGTGCCAGCACCACCTACCTGGGGGTCTCTGGAAACACCATATATTTT
NA TRBJ1-4 NA TRBV7-6 CASRRGRGGSEKLFF TGTGCCAGCAGGCGGGGAAGGGGCGGGAGTGAAAAACTGTTTTTT